This T cell receptor (beta chain) was recorded in a study of T cell responses to AZD1222 COVID-19 vaccine. Study context: Pooling of second doses given at about 4 or about 12 weeks was done. General study points: The study identified only a handful of AZD1222 recipients as seropositive at baseline.

V was trimmed by 5 bases and J by 2 bases, leaving 6 bases between them. This CDR3 is built from 12 residues. In germline, CDR1 is LNHDA, CDR2 SQIVND (reference sequence). TCRdb's copy holds only in-frame clones and misses some; the assay was immunoSEQ multiplex PCR. The repertoire has approximately 80,000 clones, 80% to 90% of them found once; the top ten carry around 5%. With respect to this clone: The antigen is unknown.

This receptor was obtained from an adult in good health. This material consisted of peripheral blood, taken on day 0 of AZD1222 vaccination. V gene TRBV19 combines with J gene TRBJ1-2, with D perhaps TRBD1 (6 bases). The DNA for the CDR3 is TGTGCCAGTAGTGACAGGAACTATGGCTACACCTTC. It is translated as CASSDRNYGYTF.